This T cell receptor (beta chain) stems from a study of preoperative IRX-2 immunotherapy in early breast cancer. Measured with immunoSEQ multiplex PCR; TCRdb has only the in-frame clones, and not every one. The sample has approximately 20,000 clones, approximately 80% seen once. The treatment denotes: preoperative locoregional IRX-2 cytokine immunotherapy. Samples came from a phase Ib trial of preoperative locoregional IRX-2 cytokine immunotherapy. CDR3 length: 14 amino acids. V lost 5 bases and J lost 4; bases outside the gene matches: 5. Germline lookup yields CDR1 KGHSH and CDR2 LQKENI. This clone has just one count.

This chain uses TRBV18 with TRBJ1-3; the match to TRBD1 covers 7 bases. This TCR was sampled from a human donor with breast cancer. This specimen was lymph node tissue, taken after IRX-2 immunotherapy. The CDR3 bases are TGTGCCAGCTCAGAGACAGGGCAAGGAAACACCATATATTTT. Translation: CASSETGQGNTIYF.